This T cell receptor beta chain comes out of a study of T-cell reconstitution after alpha-beta-depleted transplantation in children listed by TCRdb under 2016. Turning to the overall study: T-cell immune reconstitution after TCRalphabeta/CD19-depleted allogeneic hematopoietic cell transplantation in children was quantitatively tracked in the study by means of TCR repertoire profiling.

This clonotype was seen ten or more times. This receptor's antigen is unknown. No base quality information exists; no much larger clone differs at one position. The treatment or condition label for this specimen denotes: allogeneic hematopoietic cell transplantation with graft depleted of TCRalphabeta T cells and CD19 B cells. TCRalphabeta/CD19-depleted allogeneic hematopoietic cell grafts were given to the transplant recipients, all of whom were children. The library was produced with PCR. The sequencer listed for this sample is Illumina HiSeq 2500. TCR libraries were prepared with molecular barcoding, using unique molecular identifiers to normalize TCRbeta repertoire quantification. The public reads were reanalyzed by TCRdb: fastp trimming at Q25, MiXCR alignment, in-frame beta chains only. Here each entry gathers all rows of one CDR3 protein and keeps the most common genes and DNA. The sample data list 6,600 or so distinct CDR3 sequences, and approximately 5% of these were observed just once. The ten largest clones capture more than 20% of the sample.

On the study overall, not on this receptor specifically: The apparently early recovery of alphabetaT-cell counts about two months after transplant reportedly depended on only several hundred rapidly expanded clones that came from non-depleted graft cells. Over the following months the frequencies of hyperexpanded clones went down, and after one year T-cell counts and TCRbeta diversity were mostly credited to newly produced T cells. In some patients, the high TCRbeta diversity seen at day 60 was put down to recipient T cells and intrathymic progenitors that had survived conditioning.

The clonotype comes from a child under three years old who had a stem cell transplant for acute myeloid leukemia, so the T cells may come from the graft donor. The sequences come from PBMCs, mostly from graft donor cells, collected 180 days after TCRalphabeta/CD19-depleted stem cell transplant.

The base sequence is TGTGCCATCAAAGGAGGGGGCGCCCAAGAGACCCAGTACTTC. The resulting protein is CAIKGGGAQETQYF. In this chain, TRBV10-3 is recombined with TRBJ2-5; a weak D assignment points to TRBD1 (7 bases agree). V is reduced by 7 bases and J by 1 base, leaving a spacing of 13 bases between them. The CDR3, from cysteine to phenylalanine, totals 14 residues. The kept DNA is CDR3 alone, 42 bases in frame from the first base. CDR1 and CDR2 are drawn from the germline V gene: ENHRY, SYGVKD.